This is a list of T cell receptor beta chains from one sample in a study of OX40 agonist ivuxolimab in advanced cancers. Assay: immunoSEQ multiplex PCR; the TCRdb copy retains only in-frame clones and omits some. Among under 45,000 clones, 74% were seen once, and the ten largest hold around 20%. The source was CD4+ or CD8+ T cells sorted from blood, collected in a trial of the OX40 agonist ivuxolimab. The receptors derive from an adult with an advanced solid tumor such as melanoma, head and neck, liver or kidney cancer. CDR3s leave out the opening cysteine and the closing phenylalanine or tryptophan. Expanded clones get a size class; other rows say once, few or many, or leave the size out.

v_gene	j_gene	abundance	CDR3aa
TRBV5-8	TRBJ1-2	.	ASSRRGTGLYGYT
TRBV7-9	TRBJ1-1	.	ASSLGGWKTEAF
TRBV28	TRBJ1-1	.	ASSLGGEANTEAF
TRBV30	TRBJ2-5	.	AWSTLAERETQY
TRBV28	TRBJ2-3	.	ASIKGGSTDTQY
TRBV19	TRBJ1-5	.	ASWTVGQPQH
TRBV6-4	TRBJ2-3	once	ASSDSGVDTQY
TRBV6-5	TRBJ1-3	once	ASSYSSGNTIY
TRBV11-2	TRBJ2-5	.	ASSLDQRGGLGIETQY
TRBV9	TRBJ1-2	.	ASSVGPTGGNYGYT
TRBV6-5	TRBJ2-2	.	ASIAVNTGELF
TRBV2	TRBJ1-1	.	ASSYRNTEAF
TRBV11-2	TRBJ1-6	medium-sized	ASSSGVSPLH
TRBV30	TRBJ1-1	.	AWSVGQAAEAF
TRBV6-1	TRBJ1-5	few	ASIRYEGNQPQH
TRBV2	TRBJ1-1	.	ASTRLTEAF
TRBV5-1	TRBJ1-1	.	ASSLVAGVNTEAF
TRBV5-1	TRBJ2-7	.	ASAHILKGNEQY
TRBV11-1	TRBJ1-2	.	ASSPFGQGTYGYT
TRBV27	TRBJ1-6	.	ASTLGTGGVGSPLH
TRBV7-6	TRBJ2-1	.	ASSLLVNEQF